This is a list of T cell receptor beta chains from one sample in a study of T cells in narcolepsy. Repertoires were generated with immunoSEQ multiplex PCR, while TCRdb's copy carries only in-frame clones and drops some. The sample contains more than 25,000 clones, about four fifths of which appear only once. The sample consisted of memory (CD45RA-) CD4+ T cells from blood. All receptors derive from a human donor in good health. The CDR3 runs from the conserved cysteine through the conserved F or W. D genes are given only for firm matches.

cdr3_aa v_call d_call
CASSARRAGGSTDTQYF TRBV11-2 TRBD2
CASSLSFMDKTKNIQYF TRBV28 .
CASSAGTGSYNEQFF TRBV9 .
CASSPYLSSGANVLTF TRBV28 .
CSALTEEAFF TRBV20-1 .
CASSRPSTGRGGETQYF TRBV5-4 .
CAISESNTDTQYF TRBV10-3 .
CASSVNPSSGNTIYF TRBV9 .
CASSLAGWGETQYF TRBV7-2 .
CASSLGQGVDGYTF TRBV5-5 TRBD1
CASSLWTISSYEQYF TRBV5-5 .
CASSLSLSSLYNEQFF TRBV5-4 .
CASSRAAATNEKLFF TRBV19 .
CASSRDGQKPTDTQYF TRBV4-1 .
CASSLRLGNTEAFF TRBV27 .
CASSTRRTGILAGKEETQYF TRBV19 TRBD2
CASSRDRGTSGANVLTF TRBV28 TRBD1
CASTRTGVGYEQYF TRBV6-1 TRBD1
CASSPLGGAEEQYF TRBV18 .
CASSTRLAGFYEQYF TRBV19 TRBD2
CASTIGLEETQYF TRBV2 .
CASRNRTGGSNTEAFF TRBV6-4 TRBD1
CASSSGQGMNTEAFF TRBV5-1 TRBD1
CASGLYGDTEAFF TRBV12-5 .
CASSTPAGQPYEQYF TRBV28 .
CAIPRGGSRPYEQYF TRBV6-1 TRBD2
CASRPDGANYGYTF TRBV19 .
CASSEAWGGETQYF TRBV2 TRBD2
CASSSAGLYGEKLFF TRBV27 .
CASSPGGGTGRGYTF TRBV7-2 TRBD1